This passage covers 8 T cell receptor beta chains from one sample sequenced in a study of PD-1 blockade in classical Hodgkin lymphoma. Each of the patients experienced relapse following autologous stem cell transplantation, and their brentuximab vedotin exposure differed. Produced via immunoSEQ multiplex PCR; TCRdb's table is partial and in-frame only. The sample carries around 40,000 clones, approximately 64% recorded once. The sample in question was peripheral blood mononuclear cells (PBMCs), obtained at baseline. The source is a human donor with classical Hodgkin lymphoma.

Only a few counts were recorded for this clone. The chain carries TRBV4-3 and TRBJ1-3; no definite D call. This CDR3 is 13 amino acids long. Germline lookup yields CDR1 LGHNA and CDR2 YSLEER. V was pared by 1 base and J by 1 base, with 2 bases between. DNA of the CDR3: TGCGCCAGCAGCCAAGGTTCTGGAAACACCATATATTTT. The encoded protein is CASSQGSGNTIYF.

The rearrangement joins TRBV6-5 to TRBJ1-2; no clear D gene. The CDR3 runs 11 residues. Between the trimmed V and J ends, which lost 6 bases and 4 bases, there was a span of 6 bases. CDR1 MNHEY and CDR2 SVGAGI come from the germline V gene. The CDR3 region is CASRYGYGYTF. For the CDR3, the DNA is TGTGCCAGCAGGTACGGCTATGGCTACACCTTC.

The chain uses TRBV15 and TRBJ2-5; D is tentatively TRBD1 or TRBD2 (5 bases each). Germline CDR1 is LNHNV and CDR2 is YYDKDF (reference sequence). V lost 0 bases and J lost 9, with 20 bases in between. The CDR3 extends over 16 amino acids. The CDR3 spells CATSRDSGLTGQPQYF. The CDR3 DNA is TGTGCCACCAGCAGAGATAGTGGGTTAACGGGGCAGCCCCAGTACTTC.

The chain is built from TRBV2 and TRBJ2-5, with TRBD1 matching 12 bases. This CDR3 is 13 amino acids long. Germline assignment: CDR1 SNHLY and CDR2 FYNNEI. V gave up 11 bases and J gave up 5 bases; unmatched junction bases: 6. For the CDR3, the DNA is TGTGCCGGAGCCGGGACAGGGGGCGAGACCCAGTACTTC. Translation: CAGAGTGGETQYF.

The chain links TRBV19 to TRBJ1-6; a possible D gene is TRBD1 (6 bases). Trimming took off 9 bases at V and 13 bases at J, with 25 bases between the two ends. CDR1 LNHDA and CDR2 SQIVND come from the germline V gene (reference sequence). The CDR3 consists of 15 residues. The CDR3 DNA follows: TGTGCCAGCATGGGTCAGGACAGCCCTCAAATCCCCCTCCACTTT. Translating it yields CASMGQDSPQIPLHF.

The J gene is TRBJ2-7, the V gene TRBV7-2; 10 bases fit TRBD2. CDR1 and CDR2 (germline): SGHTA, FQGNSA. This CDR3 is 15 amino acids long. V gave up 1 base and J gave up 4 bases; unmatched junction bases: 4. The CDR3 loop reads CASSLVASGGYEQYF. CDR3 DNA: TGTGCCAGCAGCTTAGTCGCTAGCGGGGGTTACGAGCAGTACTTC.

The rearrangement joins TRBV19 to TRBJ1-2; a possible D gene is TRBD1 (5 bases). V was shortened by 0 bases and J by 5 bases, with 13 bases between the two germline ends. CDR1 and CDR2 (germline): LNHDA, SQIVND (reference sequence). This CDR3 is 15 amino acids long. For the CDR3, the DNA is TGTGCCAGTAGTATAGATCGGAGGGGATGGTATGGCTACACCTTC. It encodes CASSIDRRGWYGYTF.

This clone has just a few counts. The CDR3 loop reads CASSSHFAGTEAFF. Here the CDR3 DNA reads TGTGCCAGCAGCTCTCACTTTGCTGGTACTGAAGCTTTCTTT. The rearrangement joins TRBV7-6 to TRBJ1-1; D is unclear. Germline CDR1 and CDR2: SGHVS and FNYEAQ. The CDR3 is made up of 14 amino acids. Trimming removed 4 bases from V and 5 bases from J, with 14 bases in between.